Many counts were recorded for the clone carrying this T cell receptor beta chain. What it recognizes is unknown. Those patients with uncontrolled infection, other autoimmune disease, pregnancy or lactation were excluded. Thyroid ultrasound, orbital computed tomography, clinical symptoms, and serum thyroxine and TRAb underpinned diagnoses. The germline V gene has CDR1 MDHEN and CDR2 SYDVKM. Trimming removed 7 bases from V and 7 bases from J, with 11 bases in between. The CDR3 runs to 12 residues. This sample was taken from a study of T cells in Graves' hyperthyroidism and ophthalmopathy. Study-wide results and limits: Among thyroid clonotypes expanded above 0.001, most also appeared in blood. The model predicted ophthalmopathy a median 6.5 months before onset.

Amplification of TCR beta CDR3 regions was performed using RNA transcripts as template. The TCR CDR3 first-round RT-PCR relied on the HTBI primer set. TCRdb reprocessed the multiplex PCR reads with MiXCR, giving one entry per CDR3 protein. In the table there are about 320,000 distinct CDR3 sequences, 16% of which are singletons. The gene calls are TRBV28 and TRBJ1-5; weak D call: TRBD1 (5 bases). The source is a man younger than 40 with Graves' hyperthyroidism. Sample: blood. CDR3 DNA sequence: TGTGCCAGCACCCGGGACGACCAGCCCCAGCATTTT. As protein: CASTRDDQPQHF.